The sequence of this T cell receptor (beta chain) was determined in a study of T cell responses to AZD1222 COVID-19 vaccine. In regard to this clone: No antigen is known for it.

Investigators merged groups given second doses at roughly 4 or roughly 12 weeks. This table comes from immunoSEQ multiplex PCR, and its TCRdb copy is limited to in-frame clones, with some not included. In the table there are roughly 67,000 clones, roughly nine tenths of which are singletons. Overall study results and limits: Spike-wide coverage was observed for vaccine-associated CD4 TCRs, with dominant responses at 160-218 and 743-854. Most donors were white British, females outnumbered males, and clonal diversity was possibly underestimated.

Sequences were derived from peripheral blood, sampled 28 days after the second AZD1222 dose. This sequence originates from an adult who received the AZD1222 COVID-19 vaccine.

CDR3 DNA sequence: TGCAGCGTCGGTGGAGGGACAGGGGGCGCGTTAATTGAAGCTTTCTTT. Its protein product is CSVGGGTGGALIEAFF. The V call is TRBV29-1, the J call TRBJ1-1; the match to TRBD1 covers 12 bases. Trimming took 6 bases from V and 7 from J; bases not matched to a gene: 15. Germline V gives CDR1 SQVTM, CDR2 ANQGSEA. CDR3 size: 16 residues.